This TCR beta chain appears in the sequencing data of a study of CXCR3-negative and CXCR3-positive naive CD8 T cells. As to this clonotype: The antigen remains undetermined.

Via 5' RACE with UMI labels, TRB cDNA libraries were prepared. TCRdb re-called the 5' RACE reads and shows each CDR3 protein once, DNA omitted. This table lists approximately 100,000 distinct CDR3 sequences. Study-level results: TRBV-TRBJ usage was similar across naive CXCR3 subsets but distinct in memory cells. Naive cells positive for CXCR3 carried more hydrophobic TRB CDR3s than CXCR3-negative ones.

This receptor was identified in a human donor in good health. Some clones in this sample may be carry-over from other donors' samples. The sequenced sample was naive CXCR3+ CD8+ T cells from blood. Sample subset: CD45RO-CCR7+CD27+CD95- naive CD8+ T cells expressing CXCR3 (TNR3+).

CDR3 in amino acids: CASSILQGADTQYF. The chain uses TRBV27 and TRBJ2-3; TCRdb indicates TRBD1, and absent DNA this call remains unverified. Germline V gene data show CDR1 as MNHEY and CDR2 as SMNVEV (reference sequence). The CDR3 covers 14 residues.